This T cell receptor (beta chain) was documented in a study of shared clonotypes between healthy human individuals. Profiled with immunoSEQ multiplex PCR; TCRdb holds only in-frame clones, not every one. The repertoire consists of approximately 250,000 clones, with 65% occurring once and the leading ten covering 11%. This clone was observed a handful of times. In the same sample, other DNA sequences code for this CDR3. The sample comprised memory CD4+ T cells sorted from blood. The sample's subset: CD45RA-negative fraction. The TCR sequence derives from a man aged 30 to 45 in good health.

CDR3 nucleotide sequence: TGTGCCAGCAGCTTAGGAAGCAATCAGCCCCAGCATTTT. Protein sequence: CASSLGSNQPQHF. This sequence joins TRBV11-2 and TRBJ1-5, with D hard to call. V gave up 1 base and J gave up 1 base, with 2 bases separating them. This CDR3 has 13 residues. In germline, CDR1 is SGHAT, CDR2 FQNNGV.